A single sample gave rise to the 27 T cell receptor beta chains below, sequenced in a study of control samples from healthy donors and cancer patients (dated by TCRdb to the early 2020s). Preparation of the library involved the immunoSEQ multiplex PCR assay. The table was pulled from immuneACCESS by TCRdb, which kept in-frame rearrangements only. Such tables lose some clones; where checked, under half of the loss comes from unresolved V genes, and the rest has no known cause. The sample data list some 150,000 clones, and around 94% of these were observed just once. The ten largest clones represent approximately 14% of the sample. The sample was PBMCs. Source of these receptors: a man aged 55 to 70 with colorectal cancer.

V gene TRBV5-1 combines with J gene TRBJ1-1; 7 bases fit TRBD1. There are 17 residues in the CDR3. Germline trimming cut 3 bases from V and 0 bases from J; bases unmatched to any gene: 11. From germline, CDR1 is SGHRS and CDR2 YFSETQ. The CDR3 DNA follows: TGCGCCAGCAGCTCGCCATCCCGGGACAGCATGAACACTGAAGCTTTCTTT. Amino acids: CASSSPSRDSMNTEAFF.

The CDR3 loop is CASSLAPGQDNSPLHF. The CDR3 DNA reads as TGCGCCAGCAGCCTGGCCCCGGGACAGGATAATTCACCCCTCCACTTT. This chain links TRBV5-1 with TRBJ1-6; 8 nucleotides match TRBD1. Germline CDR1 is SGHRS and CDR2 is YFSETQ. V trimming: 4 bases; J trimming: 5 bases; junction bases outside the gene matches: 8. This CDR3 is built from 16 residues.

V is TRBV24-1 and J is TRBJ2-1, with 9 bases lining up with TRBD1. This CDR3 is 17 amino acids long. Germline lookup yields CDR1 KGHDR and CDR2 SFDVKD. The junction had 7 bases not matched to a gene; V was cut back by 4 bases and J by 1 base. CDR3: CATSEATGGRSYNEQFF. The CDR3 region has the DNA TGTGCCACCAGTGAGGCGACAGGGGGAAGGTCCTACAATGAGCAGTTCTTC.

In its sample, this clone was seen once. The chain recombines TRBV7-8 with TRBJ2-5, with 11 bases fitting TRBD1. The V gene's germline CDR1 is SGHVS and CDR2 FQNEAQ. CDR3 size: 16 residues. The J segment lost 6 bases and the V segment lost 1 base, leaving 7 bases of the junction unmatched. CDR3: CASSLVGTGGVKTQYF. The CDR3 DNA sequence: TGTGCCAGCAGCTTAGTGGGGACAGGGGGGGTAAAGACCCAGTACTTC.

The chain links TRBV7-2 to TRBJ2-7; no definite D call. The ends were cut back, 5 bases at V and 0 bases at J, with 5 bases in the middle. Germline CDR1 reads SGHTA; CDR2 reads FQGNSA. The CDR3 is 12 residues long. The CDR3 sequence is CASSPTSYEQYF. CDR3 DNA: TGTGCCAGCAGCCCCACCTCCTACGAGCAGTACTTC.

The chain employs TRBV5-8 and TRBJ2-2; 8 positions match TRBD2. V gave up 2 bases and J gave up 1 base; unmatched junction bases: 1. CDR1 is SGHTS and CDR2 is YDEGEE in the germline V gene. This CDR3 contains 15 residues. CDR3 bases: TGTGCCAGCAGCTTCCTAGCGGGGAACACCGGGGAGCTGTTTTTT. It specifies CASSFLAGNTGELFF.

V usage is TRBV7-2 and J usage is TRBJ2-1; 10 nucleotides match TRBD2. The CDR3 consists of 15 residues. V was clipped by 5 bases and J by 8 bases; unmatched bases: 9. Germline values: CDR1 SGHTA, CDR2 FQGNSA. CDR3 sequence (DNA): TGTGCCAGCAGCCCGAGCGGGGGGGCTTTCGATGAGCAGTTCTTC. Encoded protein: CASSPSGGAFDEQFF.

This clone has a single count. The gene calls are TRBV6-2 or TRBV6-3 and TRBJ2-2, with TRBD1 matching 8 bases. Germline CDR1 MNHEY, CDR2 SVGEGT. Trimming took 0 bases from V and 3 from J; bases not matched to a gene: 6. This CDR3 has 17 amino acids. CDR3 sequence: CASSYSYYRGDTGELFF. The CDR3 nucleotides are TGTGCCAGCAGTTACTCGTACTACAGGGGGGACACCGGGGAGCTGTTTTTT.

This clone was detected only once. The chain is built from TRBV6-1 and TRBJ1-5, with D unresolved. Trimming took off 6 bases at V and 1 base at J, with 10 bases between the two ends. The CDR3 length is 14 residues. The germline V gene has CDR1 MNHNS and CDR2 SASEGT. The CDR3 sequence: CASSLNPSNQPQHF. DNA of the CDR3: TGTGCCAGCAGCCTAAATCCAAGCAATCAGCCCCAGCATTTT.

This chain joins TRBV27 and TRBJ2-7; a possible D gene is TRBD1 (6 bases). CDR1 and CDR2 (germline): MNHEY, SMNVEV (reference sequence). CDR3 length: 14 residues. V was cut by 5 bases and J by 0 bases, with 11 bases left in between. The CDR3, as DNA: TGTGCCAGCAGTAAGTGGACAGCCTCCTACGAGCAGTACTTC. Translating gives CASSKWTASYEQYF.

Notes on this clone: The junction differs from germline at one of its ends, possibly a read error. The DNA of the CDR3 is TGTGCCAGCAGCTCAACAGGTCCCTCCCACGAGCAGTACTTC. Translating gives CASSSTGPSHEQYF. This sequence joins TRBV7-2 and TRBJ2-7; D is possibly TRBD1 (5 bases). The CDR3 contains 14 residues. Germline values: CDR1 SGHTA, CDR2 FQGNSA.

This chain links TRBV6-5 with TRBJ1-4; D not certain. The germline CDR1 and CDR2 sequences are MNHEY and SVGAGI. Trimming pared 0 bases from V and 0 bases from J, leaving 8 bases between. CDR3 size: 16 residues. CDR3 sequence (DNA): TGTGCCAGCAGTTACTCACCGGTTGCAACTAATGAAAAACTGTTTTTT. Its protein is CASSYSPVATNEKLFF.

With respect to this clone: This sample includes further DNA sequences coding for the same CDR3. V is TRBV6-2 or TRBV6-3 and J is TRBJ1-1; the D is unclear. Looked up from germline, CDR1 is MNHEY and CDR2 is SVGEGT. Trimming removed 2 bases from V and 0 bases from J, with 1 base in between. This CDR3 contains 12 residues. DNA for the CDR3: TGTGCCAGCAGTTACCTGAACACTGAAGCTTTCTTT. This codes for CASSYLNTEAFF.

The chain has TRBV11-3 and TRBJ2-1, with D perhaps given as TRBD1 or TRBD2 (7 bases each). V dropped 4 bases and J dropped 4 bases, with 14 bases sitting between them. CDR3 length: 15 residues. The germline V gene encodes CDR1 SGHNT and CDR2 YENEEA. CDR3 DNA sequence: TGTGCCAGCAGCTGGGGGGGGACAGCTTACAATGAGCAGTTCTTC. Its translation is CASSWGGTAYNEQFF. Looking up the rest from reference TRBV11-3 and TRBJ2-1 gives the full variable domain: EAGVVQSPRYKIIEKKQPVAFWCNPISGHNTLYWYLQNLGQGPELLIRYENEEAVDDSQLPKDRFSAERLKGVDSTLKIQPAELGDSAVYLCASSWGGTAYNEQFFGPGTRLTVL.

The CDR3 loop is CASSPGGGTVNEKLFF. CDR3 nucleotide sequence: TGTGCCAGCAGTCCAGGGGGGGGGACAGTTAATGAAAAACTGTTTTTT. The genes are TRBV27 and TRBJ1-4; 7 bases line up with TRBD1. Germline values: CDR1 MNHEY, CDR2 SMNVEV (reference sequence). This CDR3 has 16 amino acids. J gave up 4 bases and V 5 bases, and 10 bases lay outside the gene matches.

This clone was detected once. The genes are TRBV2 and TRBJ2-2; TRBD2 is a possible D gene (5 bases). The CDR3 consists of 14 residues. Looked up from germline, CDR1 is SNHLY and CDR2 is FYNNEI. V lost 4 bases and J lost 4, with 10 bases in between. This CDR3 reads CASSGRTPTGELFF. CDR3 bases: TGTGCCAGCAGTGGTAGGACTCCCACCGGGGAGCTGTTTTTT.

The genes are TRBV2 and TRBJ2-7; a possible D gene is TRBD2 (5 bases). Germline CDR1 is SNHLY and CDR2 is FYNNEI. The V end lost 5 bases, the J end lost 0 bases, and 14 bases lay between the germline ends. The CDR3 is 15 amino acids. The CDR3 region is CASSPWTDFSYEQYF. The CDR3 DNA reads TGTGCCAGCAGTCCCTGGACGGACTTCTCCTACGAGCAGTACTTC.

The V gene is TRBV3-1 (or the pseudogene TRBV3-2), the J gene TRBJ1-1, with a tentative D call TRBD1 (6 bases). Germline loops: CDR1 LGHDT, CDR2 YNNKEL (reference sequence). The CDR3 sequence is 13 residues long. Trimming pared 10 bases from V and 4 bases from J, leaving 16 bases between. CDR3 residues: CATSGQWVTEAFF. The CDR3 nucleotides are TGTGCCACCTCGGGACAATGGGTCACTGAAGCTTTCTTT.

V and J are TRBV29-1 and TRBJ1-1; D unresolved. Germline-derived CDR1 and CDR2 are SQVTM and ANQGSEA. Trimming took off 3 bases at V and 8 bases at J, with 10 bases between the two ends. The CDR3 runs to 11 residues. This chain's CDR3 is CSVEGRREAFF. The CDR3 DNA sequence: TGCAGCGTTGAGGGTCGGCGGGAAGCTTTCTTT.

This sequence joins TRBV3-1 (or the pseudogene TRBV3-2) and TRBJ2-2, with 8 bases aligning to TRBD1. V trimming: 4 bases; J trimming: 4 bases; junction bases outside the gene matches: 2. The CDR3 covers 14 residues. Germline loops: CDR1 LGHDT, CDR2 YNNKEL (reference sequence). CDR3 DNA: TGTGCCAGCAGCCCGACAGGGGCCACCGGGGAGCTGTTTTTT. Translating it yields CASSPTGATGELFF.

This chain joins TRBV19 and TRBJ2-1, with 11 bases lining up with TRBD2. Germline V gives CDR1 LNHDA, CDR2 SQIVND (reference sequence). After removal of 3 bases from V and 8 bases from J, the junction contained 3 bases not matched to a gene. This CDR3 contains 14 residues. The chain's CDR3 is CASSISGGADEQFF. CDR3 DNA: TGTGCCAGTAGTATTAGCGGGGGGGCCGATGAGCAGTTCTTC.

The chain uses TRBV18 and TRBJ1-2; no reliable D call. This CDR3 spans 16 amino acids. Germline V gene data show CDR1 as KGHSH and CDR2 as LQKENI. V was cut by 3 bases and J by 5 bases, with 19 bases left in between. CDR3: CASSPPLSGLIYGYTF. CDR3 coding DNA: TGTGCCAGCTCACCCCCCTTGTCAGGCCTTATTTATGGCTACACCTTC.

The CDR3 protein is CASSTHRGSTEAFF. For the CDR3, the DNA is TGTGCCAGTAGTACCCACAGGGGATCCACTGAAGCTTTCTTT. This chain joins TRBV19 and TRBJ1-1; 7 nucleotides match TRBD1. The CDR3 runs to 14 residues. J lost 4 bases, V lost 4 bases, and 6 bases had no gene match. Germline-derived CDR1 and CDR2 are LNHDA and SQIVND (reference sequence).

This chain connects TRBV29-1 to TRBJ2-3, with 14 positions matching TRBD2. V was pared by 0 bases and J by 0 bases, with 5 bases of the junction left unmatched. This CDR3 has 18 residues. The germline gives CDR1 SQVTM, CDR2 ANQGSEA. The DNA for the CDR3 is TGCAGCGTTGAAGATCTCGGGACTAGCGGGGGTAGCACAGATACGCAGTATTTT. It encodes CSVEDLGTSGGSTDTQYF.

The chain carries TRBV11-2 and TRBJ2-5; 7 nucleotides line up with TRBD2. Trimming at V came to 7 bases and at J to 1 base, leaving 6 bases not matched to a gene. Per the germline V gene, CDR1 is SGHAT and CDR2 is FQNNGV. The CDR3 covers 14 residues. In nucleotides, the CDR3 is TGTGCCAGCAAAAGGGGAGGGACCCAAGAGACCCAGTACTTC. This codes for CASKRGGTQETQYF.

V is TRBV6-5 and J is TRBJ1-2; D unclear. With 5 bases removed from V and 8 bases from J, the gap between germline ends came to 21 bases. The germline V gene has CDR1 MNHEY and CDR2 SVGAGI. The CDR3 loop spans 15 amino acids. The DNA for the CDR3 is TGTGCCAGCAGTCCTACATACCGCGGGTTGGGAGGCTACACCTTC. Translating gives CASSPTYRGLGGYTF.

V is TRBV27 and J is TRBJ2-3, with 13 bases lining up with TRBD2. The CDR3 extends over 16 amino acids. V lost 5 bases, J lost 4 bases, and 6 bases stayed unmatched. Germline V gives CDR1 MNHEY, CDR2 SMNVEV (reference sequence). The DNA of the CDR3 is TGTGCCAGCAGTCCGATACTAGCGGGGGGGGCAGATACGCAGTATTTT. Translation: CASSPILAGGADTQYF.